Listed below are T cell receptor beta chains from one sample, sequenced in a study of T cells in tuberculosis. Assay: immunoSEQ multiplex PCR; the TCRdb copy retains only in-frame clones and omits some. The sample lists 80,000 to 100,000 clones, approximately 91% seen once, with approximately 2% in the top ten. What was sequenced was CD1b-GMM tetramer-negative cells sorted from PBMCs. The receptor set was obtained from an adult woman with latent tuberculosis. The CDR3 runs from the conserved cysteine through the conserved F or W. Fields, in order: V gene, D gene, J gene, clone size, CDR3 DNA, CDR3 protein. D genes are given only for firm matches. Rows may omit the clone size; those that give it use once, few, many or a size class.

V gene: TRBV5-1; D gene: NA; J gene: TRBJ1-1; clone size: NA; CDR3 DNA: TGCGCCAGCAGCTTGACGGGAATGAACACTGAAGCTTTCTTT; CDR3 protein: CASSLTGMNTEAFF
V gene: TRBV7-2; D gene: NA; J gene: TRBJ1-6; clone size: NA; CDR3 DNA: TGTGCCAGCAGCTTAGGGGGGGGAACCCCGCATTCACCCCTCCACTTT; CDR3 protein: CASSLGGGTPHSPLHF
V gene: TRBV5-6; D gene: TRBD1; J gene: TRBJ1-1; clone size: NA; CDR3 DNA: TGTGCCAGCAGCTTGGGGTACCAACAGGGGACTGAAGCTTTCTTT; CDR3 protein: CASSLGYQQGTEAFF
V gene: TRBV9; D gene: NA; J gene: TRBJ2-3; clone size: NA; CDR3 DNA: TGTGCCAGCAGCTCTCCTAACTCGCGGGTCACAGATACGCAGTATTTT; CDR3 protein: CASSSPNSRVTDTQYF
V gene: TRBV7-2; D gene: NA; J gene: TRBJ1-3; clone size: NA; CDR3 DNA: TGTGCCAGCAGCTTAGCGGGGCGTTACTCTGGAAACACCATATATTTT; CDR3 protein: CASSLAGRYSGNTIYF
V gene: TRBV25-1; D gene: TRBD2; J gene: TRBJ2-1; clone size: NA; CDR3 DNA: TGTGCCAGCAGTGGTGGAGCGGGAAGCTCCTACAATGAGCAGTTCTTC; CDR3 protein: CASSGGAGSSYNEQFF
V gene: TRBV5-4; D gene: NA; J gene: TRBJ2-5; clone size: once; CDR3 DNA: TGTGCCAGCAGCCCCTCTCTCGCTCGAGAGCAGTACTTC; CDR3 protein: CASSPSLAREQYF
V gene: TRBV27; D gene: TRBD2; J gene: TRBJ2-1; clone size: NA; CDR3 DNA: TGTGCCAGCAGTTTGGGACTAGCGGGGGGACATTCCTCCTACAATGAGCAGTTCTTC; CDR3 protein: CASSLGLAGGHSSYNEQFF
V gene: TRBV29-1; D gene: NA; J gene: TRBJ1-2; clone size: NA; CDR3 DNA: TGCAGCGCACTGGGGGAGGATGGCTACACCTTC; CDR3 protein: CSALGEDGYTF
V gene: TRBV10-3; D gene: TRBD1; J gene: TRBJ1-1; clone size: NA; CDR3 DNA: TGTGCCAGCCTGGGACAGGGTGTCACTGAAGCTTTCTTT; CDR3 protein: CASLGQGVTEAFF
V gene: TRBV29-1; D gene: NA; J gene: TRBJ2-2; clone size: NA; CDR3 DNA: TGCAGCGTTCTTTTTTTAGGGGCCCGCGGGGACACCGGGGAGCTGTTTTTT; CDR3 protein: CSVLFLGARGDTGELFF
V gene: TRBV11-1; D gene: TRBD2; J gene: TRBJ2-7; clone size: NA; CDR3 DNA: TGTGCCAGCAGCTTAAGTAGAGCGGGGTCCTACGAGCAGTACTTC; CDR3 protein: CASSLSRAGSYEQYF
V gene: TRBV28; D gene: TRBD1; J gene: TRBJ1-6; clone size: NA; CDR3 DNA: TGTGCCAGCAGTATGACAGGGAGTGACTCACCCCTCCACTTT; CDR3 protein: CASSMTGSDSPLHF
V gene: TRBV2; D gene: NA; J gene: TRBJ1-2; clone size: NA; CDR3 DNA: TGTGCCAGCAGAATAGGACAGATCTATGGCTACACCTTC; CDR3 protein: CASRIGQIYGYTF
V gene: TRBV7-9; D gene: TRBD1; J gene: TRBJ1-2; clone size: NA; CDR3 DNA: TGTGCCAGCAGTACAGGGGAGTCTGGCTACACCTTC; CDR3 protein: CASSTGESGYTF
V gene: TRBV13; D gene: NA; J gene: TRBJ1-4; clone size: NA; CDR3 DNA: TGTGCCAGCAGCTTCCGGGCTAATGAAAAACTGTTTTTT; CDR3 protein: CASSFRANEKLFF
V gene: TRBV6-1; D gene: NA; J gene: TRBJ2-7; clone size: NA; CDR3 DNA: TGTGCCAGCAGTGCCAGGCAGGGCTACGAGCAGTACTTC; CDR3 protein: CASSARQGYEQYF
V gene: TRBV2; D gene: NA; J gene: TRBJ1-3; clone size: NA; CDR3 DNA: TGTGCCAGCCTGTTGAAGCGCACCATATATTTT; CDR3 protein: CASLLKRTIYF
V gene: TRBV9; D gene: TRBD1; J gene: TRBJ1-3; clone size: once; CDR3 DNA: TGTGCCAGCAGCGTAGGGACAGGGGCGTTCAACACCATATATTTT; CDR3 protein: CASSVGTGAFNTIYF
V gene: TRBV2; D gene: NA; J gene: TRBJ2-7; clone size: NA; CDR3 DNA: TGTGCCAGCAGGGGTGATCGACGTACAAGGGGGGGGGTCGCCTACGAGCAGTACTTC; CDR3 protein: CASRGDRRTRGGVAYEQYF
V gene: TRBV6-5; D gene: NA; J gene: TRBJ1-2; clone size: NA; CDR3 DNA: TGTGCCAGCAGTCTCTCCTCGGGGGGGAGGGGAGGCTACACCTTC; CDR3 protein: CASSLSSGGRGGYTF
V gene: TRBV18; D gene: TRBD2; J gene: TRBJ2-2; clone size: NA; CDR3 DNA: TGTGCCAGCTCACCAAAAGCTAGCGGGAACACCGGGGAGCTGTTTTTT; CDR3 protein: CASSPKASGNTGELFF
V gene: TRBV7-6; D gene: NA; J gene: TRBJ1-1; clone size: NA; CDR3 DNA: TGTGCCAGCAGCTCCAGACAGGTGGAGAACACTGAAGCTTTCTTT; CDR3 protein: CASSSRQVENTEAFF
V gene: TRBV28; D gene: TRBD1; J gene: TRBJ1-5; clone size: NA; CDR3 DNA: TGTGCCAGCAGTTTAGAGGGGGCAAGCCTTTATAGCAATCAGCCCCAGCATTTT; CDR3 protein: CASSLEGASLYSNQPQHF
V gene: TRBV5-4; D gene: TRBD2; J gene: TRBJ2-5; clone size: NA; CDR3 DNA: TGTGCCAGCAGCTCACTGGCGGGAGGGGGCAGGCCAAGCCAAGAGACCCAGTACTTC; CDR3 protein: CASSSLAGGGRPSQETQYF
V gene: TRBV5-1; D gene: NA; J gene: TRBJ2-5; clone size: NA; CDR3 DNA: TGCGCCAGCAGCAAGCCTACAGGGCAGCAAGAGACCCAGTACTTC; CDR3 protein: CASSKPTGQQETQYF
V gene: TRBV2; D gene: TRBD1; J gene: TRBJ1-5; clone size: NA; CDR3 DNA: TGTGCCAGCAGTCCGGGACAGTCCTTCTATAGCAATCAGCCCCAGCATTTT; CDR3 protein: CASSPGQSFYSNQPQHF
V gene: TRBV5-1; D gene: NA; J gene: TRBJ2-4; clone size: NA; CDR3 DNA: TGCGCCAGCAGCTTGGCCAGGTTGGGTTTGGGCAAAAACATTCAGTACTTC; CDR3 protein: CASSLARLGLGKNIQYF
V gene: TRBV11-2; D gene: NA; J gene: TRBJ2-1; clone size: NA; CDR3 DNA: TGTGCCAGCAGCTTAGATTCAGGGGTTGGCTACAATGAGCAGTTCTTC; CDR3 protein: CASSLDSGVGYNEQFF
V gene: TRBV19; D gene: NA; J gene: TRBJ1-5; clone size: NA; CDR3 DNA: TGTGCCAGTAGTATAGGTGAGTTTGGGACTTGGCCCCAGCATTTT; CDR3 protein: CASSIGEFGTWPQHF
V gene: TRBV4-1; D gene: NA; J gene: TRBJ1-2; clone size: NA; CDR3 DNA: TGCGCCAGCAGCCAAGACCCCGTAAAAGGGGGAAGTGGCTACACCTTC; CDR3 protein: CASSQDPVKGGSGYTF
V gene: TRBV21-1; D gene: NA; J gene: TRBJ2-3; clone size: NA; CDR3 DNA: TGTGCCACCTCGCCCGGCGGGACAGATACGCAGTATTTT; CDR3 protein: CATSPGGTDTQYF
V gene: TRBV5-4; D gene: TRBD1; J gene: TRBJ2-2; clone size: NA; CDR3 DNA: TGTGCCAGCAGCCTACAGGGGGGGAACACCGGGGAGCTGTTTTTT; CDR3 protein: CASSLQGGNTGELFF
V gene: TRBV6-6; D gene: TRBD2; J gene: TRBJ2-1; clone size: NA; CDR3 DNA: TGTGCCAGCAGTGGGACTAGCGGGGGAAACAATGAGCAGTTCTTC; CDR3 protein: CASSGTSGGNNEQFF
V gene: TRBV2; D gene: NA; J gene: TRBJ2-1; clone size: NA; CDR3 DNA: TGTGCCAGCAGTGAAAGGGGAATGAATGAGCAGTTCTTC; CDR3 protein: CASSERGMNEQFF